Below, 18 T cell receptor beta chains from the same sample are listed, as sequenced in a study of blood T cell repertoires in COVID-19 (dated by TCRdb to about 2020). Library preparation used the immunoSEQ multiplex PCR assay. TCRdb obtained this table from immuneACCESS and retained in-frame rearrangements with V and J assigned. These tables miss some clones; where compared with another copy, unresolved V genes account for less than half of the shortfall, and the remainder is unexplained. The sample has more than 85,000 clones on record, more than 75% of them singletons. About 9.6% of the sample goes to the ten largest clones. The sequenced material came from peripheral blood. The receptors originated from a man aged 60 to 75 with active or convalescent COVID-19.

The V call is TRBV24-1, the J call TRBJ2-3; D might be TRBD2 (5 bases). CDR1 is KGHDR, CDR2 SFDVKD, per germline. The CDR3 covers 11 residues. V lost 6 bases to trimming and J lost 6 bases, with 6 bases between them. In nucleotides, the CDR3 is TGTGCCACCAGTCGGAGGGATACGCAGTATTTT. As protein: CATSRRDTQYF.

CDR3 sequence reads: CASSEWGTGQPQHF. The CDR3 coding sequence is TGTGCCAGCAGTGAATGGGGGACAGGGCAGCCCCAGCATTTT. This chain connects TRBV6-1 to TRBJ1-5; 9 positions match TRBD1. After removal of 2 bases from V and 7 bases from J, the junction contained 3 bases not matched to a gene. This CDR3 contains 14 residues. Germline V CDR1 and CDR2: MNHNS, SASEGT.

V usage is TRBV9 and J usage is TRBJ2-3; perhaps TRBD2 as D (6 bases). The CDR3 runs to 15 residues. Trimming took 3 bases from V and 4 from J, leaving 15 bases between them. Germline CDR1 SGDLS, CDR2 YYNGEE. The CDR3 DNA is TGTGCCAGCAGCGCCGGGACCCGGAGGGCAGATACGCAGTATTTT. It encodes CASSAGTRRADTQYF.

V gene TRBV11-1 combines with J gene TRBJ2-7; D gene uncertain. Germline CDR1 is SGHAT and CDR2 is FQDESV (reference sequence). The CDR3 runs 12 residues. V was shortened by 5 bases and J by 7 bases, with 12 bases between the two germline ends. CDR3: CASSPGHLEQYF. CDR3 sequence (DNA): TGTGCCAGCAGCCCTGGGCACTTGGAGCAGTACTTC.

This clone was recorded a few times. This chain connects TRBV2 to TRBJ2-2; possible D gene TRBD2, 6 bases. Germline V gene sequence: CDR1 SNHLY, CDR2 FYNNEI. This CDR3 has 13 amino acids. V lost 4 bases, J lost 5 bases, and 8 bases lay in between. The CDR3 protein is CASSGLATGELFF. The CDR3 region has the DNA TGTGCCAGCAGTGGGCTAGCGACCGGGGAGCTGTTTTTT.

The rearrangement links TRBV6-1 to TRBJ1-6; D unclear. Per the germline V gene, CDR1 is MNHNS and CDR2 is SASEGT. The CDR3 contains 14 residues. V was cut by 3 bases and J by 11 bases, with 14 bases left in between. The CDR3 protein is CASSEGRLRAPLHF. CDR3 in DNA: TGTGCCAGCAGTGAGGGCAGATTACGTGCACCCCTCCACTTT.

This CDR3 reads CASSLSGTTTNEKLFF. Written as DNA, the CDR3 is TGTGCCAGCAGCCTGTCAGGGACAACAACTAATGAAAAACTGTTTTTT. The chain combines TRBV12-1 with TRBJ1-4; the D call of TRBD1 is as the table states it, not checked on the DNA. TRBV12-1 is a documented pseudogene. CDR3 size: 16 residues.

The chain carries TRBV5-6 and TRBJ1-3; perhaps TRBD1 as D (5 bases). The CDR3 totals 18 residues. Trimming took 2 bases from V and 3 from J, leaving 21 bases between them. CDR1 and CDR2 (germline): SGHDT, YYEEEE. The CDR3 nucleotides are TGTGCCAGCAGCTTCGGACGGAATAAGGGGTTCTATGGAAACACCATATATTTT. It translates to CASSFGRNKGFYGNTIYF.

The chain employs TRBV28 and TRBJ2-2; 9 bases are shared with TRBD2. The J segment lost 6 bases and the V segment lost 11 bases, leaving 16 bases of the junction unmatched. This CDR3 is 16 amino acids long. The germline gives CDR1 MDHEN, CDR2 SYDVKM. CDR3: CAGKSTAGGVSGELFF. For the CDR3, the DNA is TGTGCCGGGAAAAGCACGGCGGGAGGGGTATCCGGGGAGCTGTTTTTT.

The V call is TRBV5-1, the J call TRBJ2-1, with TRBD2 matching over 16 bases. The CDR3 spans 19 residues. In germline, CDR1 is SGHRS, CDR2 YFSETQ. Trimming removed 0 bases from V and 2 bases from J; junction bases left unmatched: 5. CDR3 amino acids: CASSLGGLAGGPAYNEQFF. In DNA form, the CDR3 reads TGCGCCAGCAGCTTGGGGGGACTAGCGGGAGGGCCCGCCTACAATGAGCAGTTCTTC.

This clone was detected only a few times. This chain joins TRBV18 and TRBJ1-1; D possibly corresponds to TRBD1 (5 bases). Trimming removed 1 base at V and 1 base at J, with 7 bases between. This CDR3 is 14 amino acids long. CDR1 and CDR2 (germline): KGHSH, LQKENI. CDR3 protein: CASSPQGSNTEAFF. The CDR3 DNA reads as TGTGCCAGCTCACCACAGGGGTCGAACACTGAAGCTTTCTTT. The full variable domain, with the rest looked up from reference TRBV18 and TRBJ1-1, is NAGVMQNPRHLVRRRGQEARLRCSPMKGHSHVYWYRQLPEEGLKFMVYLQKENIIDESGMPKERFSAEFPKEGPSILRIQQVVRGDSAAYFCASSPQGSNTEAFFGQGTRLTVV.

The chain is built from TRBV11-2 and TRBJ1-1; TRBD1 might be the D (5 bases). The length of the CDR3 is 11 residues. V was trimmed by 5 bases and J by 11 bases, leaving 12 bases between them. Looked up from germline, CDR1 is SGHAT and CDR2 is FQNNGV. The CDR3 nucleotides read TGTGCCAGCAGCCCCCAGGGCCTGGCTTTCTTT. It specifies CASSPQGLAFF.

The genes are TRBV28 and TRBJ2-1; 10 bases line up with TRBD2. The CDR3 spans 15 residues. With 4 bases clipped from V and 8 bases from J, the junction kept 8 bases outside the gene matches. The germline gives CDR1 MDHEN, CDR2 SYDVKM. CDR3 bases: TGTGCCAGCAGTTCCCCAGCGGGAGGGTTATATGAGCAGTTCTTC. This encodes CASSSPAGGLYEQFF.

The rearrangement links TRBV7-2 to TRBJ2-2, with a tentative D call TRBD2 (5 bases). Germline CDR1 reads SGHTA; CDR2 reads FQGNSA. Trimming pared 0 bases from V and 7 bases from J, leaving 9 bases between. The CDR3 totals 14 residues. DNA of the CDR3: TGTGCCAGCAGCTTAGCGGGAGAGATCGGGGAGCTGTTTTTT. Translating gives CASSLAGEIGELFF. Full variable domain (outside the CDR3, taken from reference TRBV7-2 and TRBJ2-2): GAGVSQSPSNKVTEKGKDVELRCDPISGHTALYWYRQSLGQGLEFLIYFQGNSAPDKSGLPSDRFSAERTGGSVSTLTIQRTQQEDSAVYLCASSLAGEIGELFFGEGSRLTVL.

V usage is TRBV18 and J usage is TRBJ1-6; 9 bases are shared with TRBD1. V lost 6 bases to trimming and J lost 6 bases; unmatched junction nucleotides: 3. Per the germline V gene, CDR1 is KGHSH and CDR2 is LQKENI. The CDR3 runs to 14 residues. CDR3 loop: CASSRDRANSPLHF. CDR3 coding DNA: TGTGCCAGCTCGCGGGACAGGGCTAATTCACCCCTCCACTTT. Using reference TRBV18 and TRBJ1-6 for the parts outside the CDR3, the full variable domain is NAGVMQNPRHLVRRRGQEARLRCSPMKGHSHVYWYRQLPEEGLKFMVYLQKENIIDESGMPKERFSAEFPKEGPSILRIQQVVRGDSAAYFCASSRDRANSPLHFGNGTRLTVT.

This clone was counted once. The rearrangement links TRBV7-9 to TRBJ1-1, with unresolved D. V lost 1 base, J lost 5 bases, and 14 bases lay in between. This CDR3 comprises 15 residues. Germline CDR1 SEHNR, CDR2 FQNEAQ (reference sequence). This chain's CDR3 is CASSLGSLSPTEAFF. The CDR3 region has the DNA TGTGCCAGCAGCTTAGGGAGCCTTTCCCCTACTGAAGCTTTCTTT.

The chain links TRBV6-5 to TRBJ2-3; no clear D. This CDR3 is 13 amino acids long. V was shortened by 6 bases and J by 9 bases, with 16 bases between the two germline ends. Germline values: CDR1 MNHEY, CDR2 SVGAGI. The CDR3 sequence: CASREPDEETQYF. The CDR3 bases are TGTGCCAGCAGAGAGCCCGACGAGGAGACGCAGTATTTT.

This rearrangement joins TRBV10-3 to TRBJ1-1, with 8 bases aligning to TRBD1. Germline CDR1 ENHRY, CDR2 SYGVKD. The CDR3 is made up of 13 amino acids. Losses at the gene ends were 10 bases for V and 2 bases for J; bases not matched to a gene: 6. The CDR3 DNA reads as TGTGCCACTGGGACAGGACCAAACACTGAAGCTTTCTTT. Its translation: CATGTGPNTEAFF.